A selection of T cell receptor beta chains follows, all from one sample in a study of long-term antiretroviral therapy in people with HIV. Method: immunoSEQ multiplex PCR; TCRdb's copy keeps in-frame clones and lacks some. Of about 17,000 clones in the sample, approximately 80% were seen once. The specimen comprised unsorted PBMCs, sampled 0.1 years before starting antiretroviral therapy. These receptors all come from a man between 18 and 29 years old with HIV. The CDR3 runs from the conserved cysteine through the conserved F or W. A D gene is named only where the DNA matches it firmly. Rows may omit the clone size; those that give it use once, few, many or a size class.

J gene: TRBJ1-1; clone size: once; V gene: TRBV7-2; D gene: -; CDR3 protein: CASSPGQHMNTEAFF; CDR3 DNA: TGTGCCAGCAGCCCGGGTCAGCACATGAACACTGAAGCTTTCTTT
J gene: TRBJ1-1; clone size: -; V gene: TRBV6-5; D gene: -; CDR3 protein: CASSYFLGSVTEAFF; CDR3 DNA: TGTGCCAGCAGTTACTTCTTAGGGTCGGTCACTGAAGCTTTCTTT
J gene: TRBJ2-7; clone size: -; V gene: TRBV4-2; D gene: -; CDR3 protein: CASSQEVQPTGDEQYF; CDR3 DNA: TGTGCCAGCAGCCAAGAAGTGCAGCCTACGGGCGACGAGCAGTACTTC
J gene: TRBJ1-1; clone size: -; V gene: TRBV11-2; D gene: TRBD1; CDR3 protein: CASSLGIRGSTEAFF; CDR3 DNA: TGTGCCAGCAGCTTGGGAATCAGGGGGTCCACTGAAGCTTTCTTT
J gene: TRBJ1-5; clone size: few; V gene: TRBV7-8; D gene: -; CDR3 protein: CASSSSGVQPQHF; CDR3 DNA: TGTGCCAGCAGTTCCTCAGGGGTACAGCCCCAGCATTTT
J gene: TRBJ2-3; clone size: -; V gene: TRBV5-5; D gene: -; CDR3 protein: CASSLYIDTQYF; CDR3 DNA: TGTGCCAGCAGCCTCTATATAGATACGCAGTATTTT
J gene: TRBJ2-1; clone size: -; V gene: TRBV7-2; D gene: TRBD1; CDR3 protein: CASSSGQLINEQFF; CDR3 DNA: TGTGCCAGCAGCTCGGGACAGCTAATTAATGAGCAGTTCTTC
J gene: TRBJ2-3; clone size: -; V gene: TRBV6-5; D gene: -; CDR3 protein: CASRSPDTQYF; CDR3 DNA: TGTGCCAGCAGAAGTCCAGATACGCAGTATTTT
J gene: TRBJ1-5; clone size: -; V gene: TRBV18; D gene: -; CDR3 protein: CASSPSRSLSNQPQHF; CDR3 DNA: TGTGCCAGCTCACCATCGCGGAGCCTTAGCAATCAGCCCCAGCATTTT
J gene: TRBJ1-4; clone size: -; V gene: TRBV7-5; D gene: -; CDR3 protein: CARSLGRWYREKLFF; CDR3 DNA: TGTGCCAGAAGCTTAGGGCGTTGGTATCGCGAAAAACTGTTTTTT
J gene: TRBJ1-5; clone size: once; V gene: TRBV5-1; D gene: -; CDR3 protein: CASSLGSGNQPQHF; CDR3 DNA: TGCGCCAGCAGCTTGGGTTCGGGGAATCAGCCCCAGCATTTT
J gene: TRBJ2-1; clone size: -; V gene: TRBV7-2; D gene: TRBD2; CDR3 protein: CASSLTSGTYNEQFF; CDR3 DNA: TGTGCCAGCAGCTTAACTAGCGGAACCTACAATGAGCAGTTCTTC
J gene: TRBJ2-3; clone size: -; V gene: TRBV28; D gene: TRBD1; CDR3 protein: CASRGQGRSTDTQYF; CDR3 DNA: TGTGCCAGCAGGGGACAGGGGAGGTCCACAGATACGCAGTATTTT
J gene: TRBJ1-1; clone size: -; V gene: TRBV9; D gene: -; CDR3 protein: CASSTPPEAFF; CDR3 DNA: TGTGCCAGCAGCACCCCCCCTGAAGCTTTCTTT
J gene: TRBJ2-7; clone size: -; V gene: TRBV7-8; D gene: TRBD2; CDR3 protein: CASSRLAGAYEQYF; CDR3 DNA: TGTGCCAGCAGCCGACTAGCGGGAGCATACGAGCAGTACTTC
J gene: TRBJ1-1; clone size: -; V gene: TRBV4-1; D gene: -; CDR3 protein: CASSQRGPGEGFTEAFF; CDR3 DNA: TGCGCCAGCAGCCAGAGGGGTCCCGGGGAGGGTTTCACTGAAGCTTTCTTT
J gene: TRBJ1-5; clone size: -; V gene: TRBV5-4; D gene: -; CDR3 protein: CASSQELAGYSNQPQHF; CDR3 DNA: TGTGCCAGCAGCCAAGAGTTGGCAGGGTATAGCAATCAGCCCCAGCATTTT
J gene: TRBJ1-5; clone size: -; V gene: TRBV28; D gene: -; CDR3 protein: CASSLSPTGAGQPQHF; CDR3 DNA: TGTGCCAGCAGTTTATCCCCCACGGGGGCAGGTCAGCCCCAGCATTTT
J gene: TRBJ2-1; clone size: -; V gene: TRBV19; D gene: TRBD2; CDR3 protein: CASSRTSGPYNEQFF; CDR3 DNA: TGTGCCAGTAGCCGGACTAGCGGACCATACAATGAGCAGTTCTTC
J gene: TRBJ2-2; clone size: -; V gene: TRBV6-1; D gene: -; CDR3 protein: CASSETPGQGTGELFF; CDR3 DNA: TGTGCCAGCAGTGAGACCCCGGGACAAGGAACCGGGGAGCTGTTTTTT
J gene: TRBJ2-2; clone size: -; V gene: TRBV10-3; D gene: TRBD1; CDR3 protein: CAIRGTGNDGELFF; CDR3 DNA: TGTGCCATCAGGGGGACAGGGAACGACGGGGAGCTGTTTTTT
J gene: TRBJ2-5; clone size: -; V gene: TRBV7-2; D gene: -; CDR3 protein: CASSVTGLETQYF; CDR3 DNA: TGTGCCAGCAGCGTGACAGGTCTGGAGACCCAGTACTTC
J gene: TRBJ1-1; clone size: -; V gene: TRBV6-1; D gene: -; CDR3 protein: CASRGSLPEAFF; CDR3 DNA: TGTGCCAGCAGGGGGTCACTCCCTGAAGCTTTCTTT
J gene: TRBJ1-2; clone size: -; V gene: TRBV28; D gene: TRBD1; CDR3 protein: CASSGDRGYEGYTF; CDR3 DNA: TGTGCCAGCAGTGGGGACAGGGGATATGAGGGCTACACCTTC
J gene: TRBJ2-2; clone size: -; V gene: TRBV6-1; D gene: TRBD1; CDR3 protein: CASSVLGTANTGELFF; CDR3 DNA: TGTGCCAGCAGTGTTTTGGGGACAGCGAACACCGGGGAGCTGTTTTTT
J gene: TRBJ2-2; clone size: -; V gene: TRBV7-2; D gene: -; CDR3 protein: CASMPWDTGELFF; CDR3 DNA: TGTGCCAGCATGCCCTGGGACACCGGGGAGCTGTTTTTT
J gene: TRBJ1-1; clone size: -; V gene: TRBV29-1; D gene: TRBD1; CDR3 protein: CSVETGGTEAFF; CDR3 DNA: TGCAGCGTCGAGACAGGGGGGACTGAAGCTTTCTTT
J gene: TRBJ2-1; clone size: -; V gene: TRBV7-9; D gene: -; CDR3 protein: CASTPWDNEQFF; CDR3 DNA: TGTGCCAGCACCCCTTGGGACAATGAGCAGTTCTTC
J gene: TRBJ2-5; clone size: -; V gene: TRBV28; D gene: TRBD1; CDR3 protein: CASSSRDRRSPETQYF; CDR3 DNA: TGTGCCAGCAGTTCCCGGGACAGGCGGTCCCCAGAGACCCAGTACTTC
J gene: TRBJ2-2; clone size: medium-sized; V gene: TRBV5-1; D gene: -; CDR3 protein: CASSLWEVGGELFF; CDR3 DNA: TGCGCCAGCAGCTTGTGGGAGGTTGGCGGGGAGCTGTTTTTT
J gene: TRBJ1-2; clone size: medium-sized; V gene: TRBV5-6; D gene: -; CDR3 protein: CASSLVGGGGYGYTF; CDR3 DNA: TGTGCCAGCAGCTTGGTAGGAGGTGGAGGCTATGGCTACACCTTC
J gene: TRBJ1-2; clone size: -; V gene: TRBV28; D gene: -; CDR3 protein: CASSSGTSYGYTF; CDR3 DNA: TGTGCCAGCAGCTCCGGGACAAGCTATGGCTACACCTTC
J gene: TRBJ2-7; clone size: -; V gene: TRBV6-5; D gene: -; CDR3 protein: CASSSGVGTYEQYF; CDR3 DNA: TGTGCCAGCAGTTCGGGGGTTGGGACCTACGAGCAGTACTTC
J gene: TRBJ2-1; clone size: -; V gene: TRBV7-9; D gene: TRBD2; CDR3 protein: CASSLVIAGVFNEQFF; CDR3 DNA: TGTGCCAGCAGCTTAGTCATAGCGGGAGTCTTCAATGAGCAGTTCTTC
J gene: TRBJ2-7; clone size: -; V gene: TRBV29-1; D gene: -; CDR3 protein: CSVAAELRKQYF; CDR3 DNA: TGCAGCGTTGCGGCCGAACTCCGCAAGCAGTACTTC
J gene: TRBJ1-2; clone size: -; V gene: TRBV5-1; D gene: TRBD1; CDR3 protein: CASTYGTGKYGYTF; CDR3 DNA: TGCGCCAGCACCTATGGGACAGGCAAATATGGCTACACCTTC
J gene: TRBJ2-5; clone size: -; V gene: TRBV19; D gene: TRBD1; CDR3 protein: CASSRVTGAPGETQYF; CDR3 DNA: TGTGCCAGTAGTAGAGTAACAGGGGCTCCGGGGGAGACCCAGTACTTC
J gene: TRBJ1-2; clone size: few; V gene: TRBV5-3; D gene: -; CDR3 protein: CARSFNDYGYTF; CDR3 DNA: TGTGCCAGAAGCTTTAACGATTATGGCTACACCTTC
J gene: TRBJ2-7; clone size: -; V gene: TRBV6-6; D gene: -; CDR3 protein: CASSPRGGPQLEQYF; CDR3 DNA: TGTGCCAGCAGTCCGAGGGGGGGGCCCCAGCTCGAGCAGTACTTC
J gene: TRBJ2-7; clone size: -; V gene: TRBV19; D gene: TRBD1; CDR3 protein: CASSLTGTGFSYEQYF; CDR3 DNA: TGTGCCAGTAGCCTAACCGGGACAGGGTTCTCCTACGAGCAGTACTTC
J gene: TRBJ2-5; clone size: -; V gene: TRBV5-1; D gene: TRBD1; CDR3 protein: CASGIGDRALETQYF; CDR3 DNA: TGCGCCAGCGGAATCGGGGACAGGGCTTTAGAGACCCAGTACTTC
J gene: TRBJ2-7; clone size: -; V gene: TRBV21-1; D gene: -; CDR3 protein: CASSTSGIKPYEQYF; CDR3 DNA: TGTGCCAGCAGCACTAGCGGGATTAAGCCATACGAGCAGTACTTC
J gene: TRBJ2-2; clone size: few; V gene: TRBV19; D gene: -; CDR3 protein: CASPQPTGELFF; CDR3 DNA: TGTGCCAGCCCCCAGCCCACCGGGGAGCTGTTTTTT
J gene: TRBJ1-2; clone size: -; V gene: TRBV9; D gene: -; CDR3 protein: CASSVVPKAGYGYTF; CDR3 DNA: TGTGCCAGCAGCGTAGTACCCAAGGCTGGCTATGGCTACACCTTC
J gene: TRBJ2-3; clone size: -; V gene: TRBV5-4; D gene: TRBD1; CDR3 protein: CASKGQVSTDTQYF; CDR3 DNA: TGTGCCAGCAAGGGACAGGTCTCCACAGATACGCAGTATTTT
J gene: TRBJ2-1; clone size: -; V gene: TRBV7-3; D gene: TRBD2; CDR3 protein: CASSSSGLADTYNEQFF; CDR3 DNA: TGTGCCAGCAGCTCCTCCGGGCTAGCGGATACATACAATGAGCAGTTCTTC
J gene: TRBJ2-2; clone size: once; V gene: TRBV11-2; D gene: -; CDR3 protein: CASSHSGNTGELFF; CDR3 DNA: TGTGCCAGCAGTCATAGTGGTAACACCGGGGAGCTGTTTTTT
J gene: TRBJ1-6; clone size: -; V gene: TRBV6-6; D gene: -; CDR3 protein: CASSYPVRQRNSPLHF; CDR3 DNA: TGTGCCAGCAGTTACCCGGTCCGGCAAAGGAATTCACCCCTCCACTTT
J gene: TRBJ1-1; clone size: -; V gene: TRBV27; D gene: -; CDR3 protein: CASRLQMNTEAFF; CDR3 DNA: TGTGCCAGCAGATTACAAATGAACACTGAAGCTTTCTTT
J gene: TRBJ1-1; clone size: once; V gene: TRBV4-3; D gene: -; CDR3 protein: CASSQDRAGVTAFF; CDR3 DNA: TGCGCCAGCAGCCAAGATAGGGCAGGGGTTACGGCTTTCTTT
J gene: TRBJ1-6; clone size: -; V gene: TRBV2; D gene: -; CDR3 protein: CASSEGRGGVSPLHF; CDR3 DNA: TGTGCCAGCAGTGAGGGTAGGGGTGGTGTTTCACCCCTCCACTTT
J gene: TRBJ1-4; clone size: -; V gene: TRBV7-2; D gene: -; CDR3 protein: CASSLSIVGTVSTNEKLFF; CDR3 DNA: TGTGCCAGCAGCTTGTCGATTGTCGGGACGGTATCAACTAATGAAAAACTGTTTTTT
J gene: TRBJ1-1; clone size: -; V gene: TRBV4-3; D gene: TRBD1; CDR3 protein: CASSQGQGESLNTEAFF; CDR3 DNA: TGCGCCAGCAGCCAAGGGCAGGGGGAATCCCTGAACACTGAAGCTTTCTTT
J gene: TRBJ1-3; clone size: -; V gene: TRBV7-8; D gene: -; CDR3 protein: CASSLFADSGNTIYF; CDR3 DNA: TGTGCCAGCAGCTTATTCGCGGACTCTGGAAACACCATATATTTT
J gene: TRBJ1-1; clone size: -; V gene: TRBV28; D gene: -; CDR3 protein: CASSLGRAGGGTEAFF; CDR3 DNA: TGTGCCAGCAGCCTAGGGAGGGCCGGGGGAGGCACTGAAGCTTTCTTT
J gene: TRBJ2-7; clone size: -; V gene: TRBV5-3; D gene: TRBD2; CDR3 protein: CASSLGLAVYEQYF; CDR3 DNA: TGTGCCAGCAGCTTGGGCCTAGCGGTCTACGAGCAGTACTTC
J gene: TRBJ1-5; clone size: few; V gene: TRBV7-2; D gene: TRBD1; CDR3 protein: CASSYRGGQPQHF; CDR3 DNA: TGTGCCAGCAGCTACAGGGGAGGACAGCCCCAGCATTTT